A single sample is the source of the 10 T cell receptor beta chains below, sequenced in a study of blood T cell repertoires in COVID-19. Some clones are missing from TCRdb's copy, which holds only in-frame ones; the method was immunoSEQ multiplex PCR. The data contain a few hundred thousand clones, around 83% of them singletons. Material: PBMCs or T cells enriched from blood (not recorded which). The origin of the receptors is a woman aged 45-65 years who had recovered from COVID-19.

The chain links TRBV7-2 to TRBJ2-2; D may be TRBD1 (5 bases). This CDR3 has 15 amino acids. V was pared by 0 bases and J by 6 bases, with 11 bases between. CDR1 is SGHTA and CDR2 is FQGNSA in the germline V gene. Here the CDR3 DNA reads TGTGCCAGCAGCTTAGCGTCAGGGTCGGCCGGGGAGCTGTTTTTT. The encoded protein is CASSLASGSAGELFF. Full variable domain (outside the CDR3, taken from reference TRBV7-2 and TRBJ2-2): GAGVSQSPSNKVTEKGKDVELRCDPISGHTALYWYRQSLGQGLEFLIYFQGNSAPDKSGLPSDRFSAERTGGSVSTLTIQRTQQEDSAVYLCASSLASGSAGELFFGEGSRLTVL.

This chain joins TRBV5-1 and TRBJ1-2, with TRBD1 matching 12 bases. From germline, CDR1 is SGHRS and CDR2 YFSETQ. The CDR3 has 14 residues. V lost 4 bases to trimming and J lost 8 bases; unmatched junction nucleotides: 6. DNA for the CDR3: TGCGCCAGCAGCCCGGGACAGGGGGCGAGAGGCTACACCTTC. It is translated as CASSPGQGARGYTF.

Here the CDR3 DNA reads TGCGCCAGCAGTTACTTTCAGGGTGCTAATGAAAAACTGTTTTTT. As protein: CASSYFQGANEKLFF. The genes are TRBV5-1 and TRBJ1-4; D is possibly TRBD1 (5 bases). The V gene's germline CDR1 is SGHRS and CDR2 YFSETQ. This CDR3 contains 15 residues. Trimming took off 5 bases at V and 3 bases at J, with 14 bases between the two ends.

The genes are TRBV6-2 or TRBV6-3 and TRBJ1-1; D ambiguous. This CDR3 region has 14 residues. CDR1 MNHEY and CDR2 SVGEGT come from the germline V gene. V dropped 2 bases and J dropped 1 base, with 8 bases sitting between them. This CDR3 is CASSYDGANTEAFF. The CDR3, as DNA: TGTGCCAGCAGTTACGACGGAGCGAACACTGAAGCTTTCTTT.

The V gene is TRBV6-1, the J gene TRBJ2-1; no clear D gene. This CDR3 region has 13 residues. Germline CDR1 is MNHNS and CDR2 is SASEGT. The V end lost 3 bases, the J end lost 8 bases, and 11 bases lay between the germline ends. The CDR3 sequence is CASSDYPDYEQFF. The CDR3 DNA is TGTGCCAGCAGTGATTACCCAGACTATGAGCAGTTCTTC.

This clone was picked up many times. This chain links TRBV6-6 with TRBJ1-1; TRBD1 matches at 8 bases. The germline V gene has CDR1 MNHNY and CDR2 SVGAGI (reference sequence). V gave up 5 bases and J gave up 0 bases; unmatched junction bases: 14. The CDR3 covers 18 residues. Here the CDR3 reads CASSPRTGSLNMNTEAFF. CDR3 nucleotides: TGTGCCAGCAGTCCAAGGACAGGGTCACTAAACATGAACACTGAAGCTTTCTTT.

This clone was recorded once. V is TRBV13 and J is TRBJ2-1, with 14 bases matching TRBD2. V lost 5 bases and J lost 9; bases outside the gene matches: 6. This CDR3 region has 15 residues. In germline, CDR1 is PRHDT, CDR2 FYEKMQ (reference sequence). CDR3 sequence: CASSAATSGGAEQFF. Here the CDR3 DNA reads TGTGCCAGCAGCGCCGCGACTAGCGGGGGGGCTGAGCAGTTCTTC. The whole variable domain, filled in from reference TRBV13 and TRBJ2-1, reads AAGVIQSPRHLIKEKRETATLKCYPIPRHDTVYWYQQGPGQDPQFLISFYEKMQSDKGSIPDRFSAQQFSDYHSELNMSSLELGDSALYFCASSAATSGGAEQFFGPGTRLTVL.

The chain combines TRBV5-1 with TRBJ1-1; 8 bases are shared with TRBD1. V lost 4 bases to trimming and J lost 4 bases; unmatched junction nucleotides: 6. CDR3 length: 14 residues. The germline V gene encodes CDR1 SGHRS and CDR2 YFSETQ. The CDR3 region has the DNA TGCGCCAGCAGCCAGGGACAGGCCTCCACTGAAGCTTTCTTT. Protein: CASSQGQASTEAFF. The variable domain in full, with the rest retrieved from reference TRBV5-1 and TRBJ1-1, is KAGVTQTPRYLIKTRGQQVTLSCSPISGHRSVSWYQQTPGQGLQFLFEYFSETQRNKGNFPGRFSGRQFSNSRSEMNVSTLELGDSALYLCASSQGQASTEAFFGQGTRLTVV.

The CDR3 DNA sequence: TGTGCCAGTAGCGAAACAGGGGGCACCGGGGAGCTGTTTTTT. It is translated as CASSETGGTGELFF. The V call is TRBV19, the J call TRBJ2-2, with TRBD1 matching over 8 bases. This CDR3 spans 14 amino acids. Germline trimming cut 6 bases from V and 4 bases from J; bases unmatched to any gene: 4. Germline CDR1 LNHDA, CDR2 SQIVND (reference sequence).

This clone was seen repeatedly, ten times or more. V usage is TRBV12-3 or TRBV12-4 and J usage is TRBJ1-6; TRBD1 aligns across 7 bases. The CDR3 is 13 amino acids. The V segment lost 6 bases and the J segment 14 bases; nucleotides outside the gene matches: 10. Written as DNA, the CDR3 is TGTGCCAGCAGATCCATCGAACAGGGGACCCTCCACTTT. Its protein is CASRSIEQGTLHF.